The clone carrying this T cell receptor (beta chain) showed up just a few times. The data stem from a study of shared clonotypes between healthy human individuals. Germline V gene lookup returns CDR1 WSHSY and CDR2 SAAADI. With 0 bases clipped from V and 3 bases from J, the junction kept 7 bases outside the gene matches. This CDR3 contains 16 residues. The donors, all of them Caucasian adults, lived in Nashville, Tennessee. TCRdb's table, derived via immunoSEQ multiplex PCR, lists solely in-frame clones and lacks some. The sample yields 97,000 or so clones, more than 45% seen once. The chain uses TRBV10-2 and TRBJ1-1, with TRBD1 identical over 7 bases. This receptor was taken from a woman aged 40 to 55 in good health. Some clones in this sample may be carry-over from other donors' samples. Sequencing input: PBMCs. The chain's CDR3 is CASSESRGRGDTEAFF. As DNA, the CDR3 is TGCGCCAGCAGTGAGTCGAGGGGGCGGGGGGACACTGAAGCTTTCTTT.